This record covers a single T cell receptor (beta chain). Antigen: not known. One end of the junction varies from germline; a read error may be responsible. This CDR3 region has 13 residues. Germline V CDR1 and CDR2: SEHNR, FQNEAQ (reference sequence). This entry comes from a study of cytomegalovirus exposure and HLA in healthy donors. Study information: Among the 400 or so donors who were genotyped, approximately 84% fell in the genetic ancestry cluster that is associated with self-reported Caucasian donors. Study conclusions and caveats: Follow-up analysis seemed to connect common viral pathogens with several of the most significant clusters identified. A later analysis found that most CMV-associated TCR beta chains appeared HLA-restricted. CMV serostatus was the only recorded immune exposure for donors.

Primers included in the PCR were 60 Vbeta and 13 Jbeta primers. Sequenced by immunoSEQ multiplex PCR; TCRdb stores in-frame clones only, minus some. The data contain over 35,000 clones, around 77% of them seen just once; the ten biggest clones take up roughly 1.5%. Sequenced material: PBMCs. The TCR comes from a man aged 25-45 years in good health and CMV-seronegative. The chain couples TRBV7-9 to TRBJ1-2; possibly TRBD1 for D (5 bases). The CDR3 spells CSSSLPGLGGYTF. The CDR3 DNA sequence: TGTTCCAGCAGCTTACCAGGGTTGGGGGGCTACACCTTC. Complete variable domain (other parts from reference TRBV7-9 and TRBJ1-2): DTGVSQNPRHKITKRGQNVTFRCDPISEHNRLYWYRQTLGQGPEFLTYFQNEAQLEKSRLLSDRFSAERPKGSFSTLEIQRTEQGDSAMYLCSSSLPGLGGYTFGSGTRLTVV.